This T cell receptor beta chain is drawn from a study of cytomegalovirus exposure and HLA in healthy donors. The wider study: The approximately 700 first-cohort repertoires shared a platform with the approximately 110 validation repertoires, as reported in a later analysis. Overall study results and limits: In the 95 to 150 validation repertoires, a later analysis found that first-cohort TCR clusters tended to co-occur. Cytomegalovirus status, reportedly, was diagnosed with high specificity and sensitivity by the classifier.

This CDR3 contains 14 residues. Germline lookup yields CDR1 SGDLS and CDR2 YYNGEE. V was pared by 1 base and J by 4 bases, with 2 bases of the junction left unmatched. Points on this clone: What it binds is unknown.

Sequencing was performed with immunoSEQ multiplex PCR; in TCRdb, only in-frame clones are kept and a portion is missing. Among some 150,000 clones, about 94% were seen once, and the ten largest hold approximately 2%. The clonotype comes from a man aged 18 to 29 in good health and CMV-seropositive. The genes are TRBV9 and TRBJ2-3, with 8 positions matching TRBD2. Sample: PBMCs. As DNA, the CDR3 is TGTGCCAGCAGCGTACGTAGCGGGGCAGATACGCAGTATTTT. Protein: CASSVRSGADTQYF. Using reference TRBV9 and TRBJ2-3 for the parts outside the CDR3, the full variable domain is DSGVTQTPKHLITATGQRVTLRCSPRSGDLSVYWYQQSLDQGLQFLIQYYNGEERAKGNILERFSAQQFPDLHSELNLSSLELGDSALYFCASSVRSGADTQYFGPGTRLTVL.